These 25 T cell receptor beta chains came from one sample sequenced in a study of cytomegalovirus exposure and HLA in healthy donors. A multiplex PCR was run with 60 Vbeta primers and 13 Jbeta primers. Clones were read by immunoSEQ multiplex PCR, and TCRdb kept only the in-frame ones, dropping some. The sample data list approximately 110,000 clones. The sequenced sample was PBMCs. These receptors all stem from a man aged 40-49 years in good health and CMV-seronegative.

The chain combines TRBV5-8 with TRBJ2-3; TRBD1 matches at 10 bases. Looked up from germline, CDR1 is SGHTS and CDR2 is YDEGEE. This CDR3 is built from 18 residues. V dropped 7 bases and J dropped 3; count of bases not matched to a gene: 17. The CDR3 sequence: CASGPGTGAMGRTDTQYF. For the CDR3, the DNA is TGTGCCAGCGGACCCGGGACAGGGGCGATGGGGAGGACAGATACGCAGTATTTT.

The CDR3 sequence is CASSLLFGQNYGYTF. The DNA for the CDR3 is TGTGCCAGCAGTTTATTATTTGGCCAAAACTATGGCTACACCTTC. The rearrangement links TRBV28 to TRBJ1-2; no firm D call. Germline-derived CDR1 and CDR2 are MDHEN and SYDVKM. Trimming took 1 base from V and 2 from J, leaving 11 bases between them. The CDR3 sequence is 15 residues long.

The chain has TRBV7-2 and TRBJ2-7; a possible D gene is TRBD1 (5 bases). The CDR3 runs to 12 residues. V was trimmed by 2 bases and J by 3 bases, leaving 5 bases between them. Germline V lookup: CDR1 SGHTA, CDR2 FQGNSA. CDR3 sequence (DNA): TGTGCCAGCAGCTTACAGGGCTACGAGCAGTACTTC. This codes for CASSLQGYEQYF.

The chain employs TRBV6-5 and TRBJ1-2; tentative D call: TRBD1 (5 bases). CDR3 size: 15 residues. Trimming removed 6 bases at V and 0 bases at J, with 14 bases between. The germline V gene encodes CDR1 MNHEY and CDR2 SVGAGI. The CDR3 sequence is CASRRGRLANYGYTF. As DNA, the CDR3 is TGTGCCAGCAGAAGGGGAAGATTAGCTAACTATGGCTACACCTTC.

The rearrangement links TRBV11-3 to TRBJ1-1; tentative D call: TRBD1 (5 bases). Germline CDR1 and CDR2: SGHNT and YENEEA. This CDR3 is 17 amino acids long. Deletions cut 1 base from V and 3 bases from J, with 18 bases between. CDR3 amino acids: CASSLGGVGRLDTEAFF. CDR3 DNA: TGTGCCAGCAGCTTAGGGGGCGTGGGCAGACTCGACACTGAAGCTTTCTTT.

J is TRBJ1-2 and V is TRBV5-4; tentative D call: TRBD1 (5 bases). The germline CDR1 and CDR2 sequences are SGHNT and YYREEE (reference sequence). The CDR3 contains 16 residues. The germline V and J ends were trimmed by 3 bases and 1 base, with 16 bases remaining between them. DNA for the CDR3: TGTGCCAGCAGCTCCCCAGACAGAAGATATAACTATGGCTACACCTTC. It yields the protein CASSSPDRRYNYGYTF.

Worth noting for this clone: Other DNA sequences in the sample encode the same CDR3. Here the CDR3 DNA reads TGTGCCAGTAGTATCGGCGGGTCCACAGATACGCAGTATTTT. Translation gives CASSIGGSTDTQYF. The chain employs TRBV19 and TRBJ2-3; a possible D gene is TRBD2 (5 bases). V shed 3 bases and J shed 2 bases, with 9 bases lying between them. This CDR3 contains 14 residues. Germline V gene data show CDR1 as LNHDA and CDR2 as SQIVND (reference sequence). Complete variable domain (other parts from reference TRBV19 and TRBJ2-3): DGGITQSPKYLFRKEGQNVTLSCEQNLNHDAMYWYRQDPGQGLRLIYYSQIVNDFQKGDIAEGYSVSREKKESFPLTVTSAQKNPTAFYLCASSIGGSTDTQYFGPGTRLTVL.

V gene TRBV11-3 combines with J gene TRBJ2-5; 10 nucleotides match TRBD2. The V and J ends lost 2 bases and 6 bases, in that order; junction bases with no gene match: 9. The CDR3 runs 16 residues. In germline, CDR1 is SGHNT, CDR2 YENEEA. The CDR3 nucleotides read TGTGCCAGCAGCTTACAACCGGGACTAGCGATGAAGACCCAGTACTTC. This codes for CASSLQPGLAMKTQYF.

The chain joins TRBV7-2 to TRBJ2-7; D may be TRBD1 (6 bases). This CDR3 spans 15 amino acids. Germline V gene data show CDR1 as SGHTA and CDR2 as FQGNSA. Between the trimmed V and J ends, which lost 3 bases and 2 bases, there was a span of 14 bases. The CDR3 nucleotides are TGTGCCAGCAGCTTTATTCGGGACAACGCCTACGAGCAGTACTTC. This gives the protein CASSFIRDNAYEQYF.

The chain is built from TRBV11-2 and TRBJ2-5, with 12 bases identical to TRBD2. Germline values: CDR1 SGHAT, CDR2 FQNNGV. This CDR3 is 16 amino acids long. The J segment lost 4 bases and the V segment lost 5 bases, leaving 8 bases of the junction unmatched. CDR3 in amino acids: CASSVGLAGPRETQYF. DNA for the CDR3: TGTGCCAGCAGCGTAGGACTAGCGGGACCACGAGAGACCCAGTACTTC.

V usage is TRBV21-1 and J usage is TRBJ1-5; the table calls TRBD1, which could not be checked here. TRBV21-1 is a pseudogene locus. The CDR3 runs to 13 residues. As DNA, the CDR3 is TGTGCCAGCGTTACAGGGTTGGGTCAGCCCCAGCATTTT. Translated, it gives CASVTGLGQPQHF.

The chain joins TRBV19 to TRBJ2-1; TRBD1 matches 11 bases. The J segment lost 8 bases and the V segment lost 4 bases, leaving 10 bases of the junction unmatched. The CDR3 is 16 amino acids. CDR1 is LNHDA and CDR2 is SQIVND in the germline V gene (reference sequence). CDR3 amino acids: CASSTGQGARTDEQFF. CDR3 DNA sequence: TGTGCCAGTAGTACCGGACAGGGGGCGAGGACGGATGAGCAGTTCTTC. Together with reference TRBV19 and TRBJ2-1, the CDR3 gives the full variable domain: DGGITQSPKYLFRKEGQNVTLSCEQNLNHDAMYWYRQDPGQGLRLIYYSQIVNDFQKGDIAEGYSVSREKKESFPLTVTSAQKNPTAFYLCASSTGQGARTDEQFFGPGTRLTVL.

The rearrangement joins TRBV19 to TRBJ2-3; D is undetermined. This CDR3 region has 13 residues. Trimming pared 4 bases from V and 0 bases from J, leaving 5 bases between. Germline V CDR1 and CDR2: LNHDA, SQIVND (reference sequence). Here the CDR3 DNA reads TGTGCCAGTAGTAGGGCCAGCACAGATACGCAGTATTTT. Encoded protein: CASSRASTDTQYF.

The chain links TRBV28 to TRBJ2-7; 8 nucleotides line up with TRBD2. This CDR3 spans 16 amino acids. Germline V gene lookup returns CDR1 MDHEN and CDR2 SYDVKM. V shed 3 bases, J shed 0 bases, and the junction held 7 bases outside the gene matches. CDR3 DNA sequence: TGTGCCAGCAGTTTCGGATCGGGAGGGTCCTCCTACGAGCAGTACTTC. Protein product: CASSFGSGGSSYEQYF.

The chain carries TRBV19 and TRBJ1-1, with D perhaps matching TRBD1 (6 bases). The CDR3 runs 15 residues. Trimming removed 5 bases from V and 6 bases from J, with 19 bases in between. Germline V gene lookup returns CDR1 LNHDA and CDR2 SQIVND (reference sequence). In DNA, the CDR3 is TGTGCCAGTAGTTGGGAAGGCCCGGCAGGGGCTGAAGCTTTCTTT. Translated, it gives CASSWEGPAGAEAFF.

This rearrangement joins TRBV27 to TRBJ2-7; 7 bases map to TRBD1. The CDR3 runs 15 residues. Trimming took 6 bases from V and 5 from J; bases not matched to a gene: 13. Germline loops: CDR1 MNHEY, CDR2 SMNVEV (reference sequence). The CDR3 bases are TGTGCCAGCAGCCTTCAAGAGGGGGCCAGGGACGAGCAGTACTTC. Translating it yields CASSLQEGARDEQYF.

The chain uses TRBV7-9 and TRBJ1-2; 7 nucleotides line up with TRBD1. The CDR3 has 16 residues. CDR1 and CDR2 from the germline V gene are SEHNR and FQNEAQ (reference sequence). Trimming cost V 0 bases and J 8 bases; bases outside gene matches: 12. Here the CDR3 reads CASSLAITTGVRGYTF. The CDR3 DNA reads as TGTGCCAGCAGCTTAGCTATAACAACAGGGGTTCGCGGCTACACCTTC.

The chain combines TRBV4-2 with TRBJ2-1, with 8 bases identical to TRBD2. CDR1 is LGHNA, CDR2 YNFKEQ, per germline. Germline trimming cut 4 bases from V and 2 bases from J; bases unmatched to any gene: 7. This CDR3 has 16 amino acids. In DNA form, the CDR3 reads TGTGCCAGCAGCCCAACAACTAGCGGTACCTACAATGAGCAGTTCTTC. It translates to CASSPTTSGTYNEQFF.

The chain joins TRBV18 to TRBJ1-2; D is unresolved. This CDR3 comprises 12 residues. V was trimmed by 3 bases and J by 8 bases, leaving 10 bases between them. CDR1 is KGHSH, CDR2 LQKENI, per germline. Here the CDR3 DNA reads TGTGCCAGCTCACCGAGTCCGGGGGGCTACACCTTC. Amino acid sequence: CASSPSPGGYTF.

The chain recombines TRBV27 with TRBJ2-5, with D possibly TRBD1 on 6 matching bases. V lost 0 bases to trimming and J lost 7 bases, with 12 bases between them. This CDR3 spans 14 amino acids. Germline V gene data show CDR1 as MNHEY and CDR2 as SMNVEV (reference sequence). The CDR3 sequence: CASSLSGGGGTQYF. CDR3 nucleotides: TGTGCCAGCAGTTTATCAGGGGGTGGCGGGACCCAGTACTTC.

The rearrangement links TRBV28 to TRBJ1-2, with D perhaps TRBD1 (5 bases). Looked up from germline, CDR1 is MDHEN and CDR2 is SYDVKM. V shed 6 bases and J shed 5 bases, with 16 bases lying between them. This CDR3 has 14 amino acids. CDR3 nucleotide sequence: TGTGCCAGCAGCCCCAGGGTCAGGTTATATGGCTACACCTTC. Its protein product is CASSPRVRLYGYTF.

V is TRBV2 and J is TRBJ2-3; no clear D gene. This CDR3 has 11 amino acids. Germline loops: CDR1 SNHLY, CDR2 FYNNEI. V dropped 3 bases and J dropped 8 bases, with 6 bases sitting between them. The CDR3 sequence is CASSDEFTQYF. The CDR3 bases are TGTGCCAGCAGTGATGAGTTTACGCAGTATTTT.

The chain employs TRBV10-3 and TRBJ1-6; TRBD1 aligns across 9 bases. The CDR3 is 14 amino acids. Germline V lookup: CDR1 ENHRY, CDR2 SYGVKD. Unmatched junction bases numbered 3, after V lost 2 bases and J lost 10 bases. CDR3 sequence: CAISEGTGLSPLHF. CDR3 DNA sequence: TGTGCCATCAGTGAGGGGACAGGGCTGTCACCCCTCCACTTT.

V and J are TRBV30 and TRBJ2-3; the match to TRBD2 covers 14 bases. In germline, CDR1 is GTSNPN, CDR2 SVGIG (reference sequence). The ends lost 3 bases at V and 0 bases at J; junction bases unmatched: 5. CDR3 length equals 17 residues. CDR3 DNA: TGTGCCTGGAGGGGGACTAGCGGGAGAACTAGCACAGATACGCAGTATTTT. This codes for CAWRGTSGRTSTDTQYF.

J is TRBJ1-5 and V is TRBV4-3; 7 nucleotides agree with TRBD1. V lost 1 base and J lost 3; bases outside the gene matches: 12. Germline V CDR1 and CDR2: LGHNA, YSLEER. The CDR3 is made up of 18 amino acids. CDR3 bases: TGCGCCAGCAGCCAAGCCACCTCGAACAGGGGAGTCAATCAGCCCCAGCATTTT. As protein: CASSQATSNRGVNQPQHF.